This is a list of T cell receptor beta chains from one sample in a study of control samples from healthy donors and cancer patients. Sequencing was performed with immunoSEQ multiplex PCR; in TCRdb, only in-frame clones are kept and a portion is missing. Of just over 150,000 clones listed, about 94% are singletons. The material sequenced was blood. These receptors all come from a woman in her 40s in good health. CDR3s include the opening cysteine and the closing phenylalanine or tryptophan. A D gene is named only where the DNA matches it firmly. Expanded clones get a size class; other rows say once, few or many, or leave the size out.

D gene	V gene	J gene	clone size	CDR3 DNA	CDR3 protein
NA	TRBV10-3	TRBJ1-1	NA	TGTGCCATCAGGCCCAGGGGCGAGAACACTGAAGCTTTCTTT	CAIRPRGENTEAFF
NA	TRBV27	TRBJ1-2	NA	TGTGCCAGCAGTCCCGACAGCCCCCGGAGCTATGGCTACACCTTC	CASSPDSPRSYGYTF
NA	TRBV5-1	TRBJ2-6	few	TGCGCCAGCAGCTTTGGGAGTGCCTACTCTGGGGCCAACGTCCTGACTTTC	CASSFGSAYSGANVLTF
NA	TRBV6-5	TRBJ1-2	NA	TGTGCCAGCAGTTACGAAGGACGGAATGGCTACACCTTC	CASSYEGRNGYTF
TRBD1	TRBV27	TRBJ1-4	NA	TGTGCCAGCACCTTCGGGGACAGGGTCATATTATCGAGGGAAAAACTGTTTTTT	CASTFGDRVILSREKLFF
NA	TRBV6-6	TRBJ1-2	NA	TGTGCCAGCAGTTACGTCGGTCAGCTCTATGGCTACACCTTC	CASSYVGQLYGYTF
NA	TRBV5-4	TRBJ2-1	NA	TGTGCCAGCAGCCCTATGTCGAGCGGGTCCTGCAATGAGCAGTTCTTC	CASSPMSSGSCNEQFF
NA	TRBV7-9	TRBJ1-2	NA	TGTGCCAGCAGCTTGACCAGGGACGGGAGGTCCTCTACAGCCTTC	CASSLTRDGRSSTAF
NA	TRBV11-2	TRBJ1-2	NA	TGTGCCAGCAGCTTAAACGGCGGACGACGGGCTAACTATGGCTACACCTTC	CASSLNGGRRANYGYTF
NA	TRBV24-1	TRBJ1-4	NA	TGTGCCACCAGTGACTTCTCCAGCAGGGCCCATGAAAAACTGTTTTTT	CATSDFSSRAHEKLFF
NA	TRBV9	TRBJ1-1	NA	TGTGCCAGCAGCGTAGACACCTTCGGGGCGTACACTGAAGCTTTCTTT	CASSVDTFGAYTEAFF
TRBD1	TRBV3-1/TRBV3-2	TRBJ2-2	NA	TGTGCCAGCAGCCTTAGGACAGGGGCTAACACCGGGGAGCTGTTTTTT	CASSLRTGANTGELFF